This T cell receptor beta chain was captured in a study of T cell responses to AZD1222 COVID-19 vaccine. Study results and limitations: Only a handful of AZD1222 recipients, several in all, had baseline seropositivity. Unmutated variant regions are reportedly the target of nearly half of TCRs that are spike-specific. Only after the peak T cell response were repertoires sampled.

This CDR3 has 11 amino acids. Trimming cost V 10 bases and J 2 bases, with 9 bases left between them. Germline V gene sequence: CDR1 MNHEY, CDR2 SMNVEV (reference sequence). The method was immunoSEQ multiplex PCR; TCRdb's version includes in-frame clones alone and lacks a portion of them. The table lists 150,000 to 200,000 clones, about 92% of them singletons. For this clone: Antigen: not known.

The sequences come from peripheral blood, collected 28 days after the second AZD1222 dose. The J gene is TRBJ2-7, the V gene TRBV27; D ambiguous. This clonotype originated in an adult who received the AZD1222 COVID-19 vaccine. The CDR3 loop is CATGGTYEQYF. The CDR3 nucleotides read TGTGCCACCGGCGGAACCTACGAGCAGTACTTC.